This TCR beta chain emerged from a study of cytotoxic CD8 clonotypes in ibrutinib-treated CLL. Study conclusions and caveats: Clonality rose at ibrutinib response, held steady in sustained remission, and fell toward baseline at progression. Sampling schedules were unmatched across sustained-remission and progressing patients.

The CDR3 loop spans 13 amino acids. With 9 bases removed from V and 5 bases from J, the gap between germline ends came to 15 bases. Germline lookup yields CDR1 WNHNN and CDR2 SYGVQD (reference sequence). Only a few counts were recorded for this clone. The antigen is unknown. The repertoire was sequenced with immunoSEQ multiplex PCR; TCRdb's copy has only in-frame clones and lacks some. This sample carries fewer than 400,000 clones, 67% of them seen once, and the ten largest clones take around 6.5%. The chain employs TRBV10-1 and TRBJ2-3, with a weak D call TRBD2 (6 bases). The specimen comprised PBMCs, sampled after 36 months of ibrutinib treatment. This receptor was taken from a human donor with chronic lymphocytic leukemia. The DNA of the CDR3 is TGCGCCAGTCGGGACTCACTCTTAGATACGCAGTATTTT. Its protein is CASRDSLLDTQYF.